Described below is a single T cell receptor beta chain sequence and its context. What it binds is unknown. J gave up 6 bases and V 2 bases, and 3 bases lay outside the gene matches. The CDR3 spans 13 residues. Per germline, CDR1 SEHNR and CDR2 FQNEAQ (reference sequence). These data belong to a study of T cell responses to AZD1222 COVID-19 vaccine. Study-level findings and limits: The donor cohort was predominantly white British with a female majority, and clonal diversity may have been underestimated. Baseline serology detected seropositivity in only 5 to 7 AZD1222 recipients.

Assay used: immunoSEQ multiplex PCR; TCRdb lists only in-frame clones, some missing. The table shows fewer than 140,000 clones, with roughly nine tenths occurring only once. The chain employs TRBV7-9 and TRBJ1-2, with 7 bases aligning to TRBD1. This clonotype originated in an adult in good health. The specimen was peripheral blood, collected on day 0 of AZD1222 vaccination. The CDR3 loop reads CASSLQGGDGYTF. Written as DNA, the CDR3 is TGTGCCAGCAGCTTACAGGGGGGAGATGGCTACACCTTC.